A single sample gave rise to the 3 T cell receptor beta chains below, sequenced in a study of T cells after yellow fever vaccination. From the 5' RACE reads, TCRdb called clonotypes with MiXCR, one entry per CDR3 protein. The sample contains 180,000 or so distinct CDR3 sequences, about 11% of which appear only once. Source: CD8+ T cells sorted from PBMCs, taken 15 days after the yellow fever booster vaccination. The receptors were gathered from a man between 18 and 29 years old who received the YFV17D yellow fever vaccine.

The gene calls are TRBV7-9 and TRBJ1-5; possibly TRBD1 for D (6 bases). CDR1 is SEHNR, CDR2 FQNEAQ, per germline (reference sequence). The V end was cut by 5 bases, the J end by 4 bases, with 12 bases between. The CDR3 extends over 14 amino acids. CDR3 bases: TGTGCCAGCAGCCGGACAGTGGAAAATCAGCCCCAGCATTTT. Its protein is CASSRTVENQPQHF.

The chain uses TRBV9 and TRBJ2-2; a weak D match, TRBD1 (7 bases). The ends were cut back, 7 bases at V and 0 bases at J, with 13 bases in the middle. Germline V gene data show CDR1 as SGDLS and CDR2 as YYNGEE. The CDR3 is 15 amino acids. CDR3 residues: CASLRGDSNTGELFF. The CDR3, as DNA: TGTGCCAGCCTCAGGGGGGATTCGAACACCGGGGAGCTGTTTTTT. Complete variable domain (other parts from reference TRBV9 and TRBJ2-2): DSGVTQTPKHLITATGQRVTLRCSPRSGDLSVYWYQQSLDQGLQFLIQYYNGEERAKGNILERFSAQQFPDLHSELNLSSLELGDSALYFCASLRGDSNTGELFFGEGSRLTVL.

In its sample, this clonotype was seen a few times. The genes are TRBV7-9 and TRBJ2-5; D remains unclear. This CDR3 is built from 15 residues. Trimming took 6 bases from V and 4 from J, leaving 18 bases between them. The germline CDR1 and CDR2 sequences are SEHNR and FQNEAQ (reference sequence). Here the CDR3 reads CASSSLGRTRETQYF. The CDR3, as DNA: TGTGCCAGCAGTTCCCTCGGACGGACCCGAGAGACCCAGTACTTC.